This T cell receptor (beta chain) was sequenced in a study of cytomegalovirus exposure and HLA in healthy donors. Broader study findings: Most TCR sequences proved rare, with some public TCRs found in many donors. As confirmed in vitro, three CMV-associated chains were specific for CMV antigens. The investigators catalogued 180 or so TCR beta chains as cytomegalovirus-associated.

This clone was seen only a few times. The antigen remains unidentified. The CDR3 has 18 residues. Germline CDR1 and CDR2: SGHAT and FQNNGV. J gave up 5 bases and V 1 base, and 8 bases lay outside the gene matches. Clones were sequenced by immunoSEQ multiplex PCR, and TCRdb holds only the in-frame ones, with some missing. Among approximately 300,000 clones listed, roughly 90% were seen once. The sample taken for sequencing was PBMCs. This clonotype was sampled from a woman between 18 and 29 years old in good health and CMV-seronegative. This chain connects TRBV11-2 to TRBJ2-2, with 12 bases fitting TRBD2. CDR3 sequence: CASSLAPPGLAGTGELFF. Written as DNA, the CDR3 is TGTGCCAGCAGCTTAGCGCCCCCAGGACTAGCGGGGACCGGGGAGCTGTTTTTT.